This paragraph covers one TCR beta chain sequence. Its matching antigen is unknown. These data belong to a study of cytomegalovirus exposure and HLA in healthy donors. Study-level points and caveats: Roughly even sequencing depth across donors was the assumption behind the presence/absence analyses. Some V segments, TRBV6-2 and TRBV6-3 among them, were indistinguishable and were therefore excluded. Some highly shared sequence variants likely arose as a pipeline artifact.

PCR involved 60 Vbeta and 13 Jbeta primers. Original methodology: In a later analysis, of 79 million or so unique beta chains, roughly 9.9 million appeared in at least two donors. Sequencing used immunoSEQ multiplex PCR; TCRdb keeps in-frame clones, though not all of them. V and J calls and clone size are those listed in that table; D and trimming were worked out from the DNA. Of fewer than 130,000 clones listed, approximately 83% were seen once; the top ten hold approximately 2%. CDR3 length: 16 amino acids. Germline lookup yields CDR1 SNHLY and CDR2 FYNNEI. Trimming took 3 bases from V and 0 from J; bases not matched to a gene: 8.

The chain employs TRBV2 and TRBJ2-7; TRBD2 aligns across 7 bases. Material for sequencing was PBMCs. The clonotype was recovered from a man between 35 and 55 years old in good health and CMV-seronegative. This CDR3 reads CASSDLGGSYSYEQYF. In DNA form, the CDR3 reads TGTGCCAGCAGTGATCTCGGGGGGTCCTACTCCTACGAGCAGTACTTC.